This T cell receptor beta chain was observed in a study of radiotherapy plus CTLA-4 blockade in lung cancer. Concerning this clone: Its antigen is undetermined.

The assay was immunoSEQ multiplex PCR, and TCRdb's table has in-frame clones only and misses some. Here the sample spans about 76,000 clones, under 90% being singletons. The study, taken as a whole, reports: TCR clones originating in tumors grew in number in blood after radiotherapy plus ipilimumab.

The sample consisted of peripheral blood, taken from a patient treated with radiotherapy plus ipilimumab. This clonotype was sampled from a human donor with non-small cell lung cancer who had stable disease on radiotherapy plus ipilimumab.

In DNA, the CDR3 is TGTGCCAGCAGCCGGACAGGGGCCGGGGAGCTGTTTTTT. Amino acids: CASSRTGAGELFF. V and J are TRBV27 and TRBJ2-2; 9 positions match TRBD1. CDR1 is MNHEY and CDR2 is SMNVEV in the germline V gene (reference sequence). The J segment lost 6 bases and the V segment lost 6 bases, leaving 2 bases of the junction unmatched. The CDR3 has 13 amino acids.